This paragraph covers one T cell receptor (beta chain) sequence. These data belong to a study of blood T cell repertoires in COVID-19. V was pared by 8 bases and J by 2 bases, with 5 bases of the junction left unmatched. Germline V gene sequence: CDR1 LGHDT, CDR2 YNNKEL (reference sequence). The CDR3 length is 15 residues. TCRdb's copy holds only in-frame clones and misses some; the assay was immunoSEQ multiplex PCR. The data hold 95,000 to 100,000 clones, with under 90% observed a single time. The chain links TRBV3-1 (or the pseudogene TRBV3-2) to TRBJ1-5; 11 nucleotides match TRBD1. The TCR originated in a human donor in a cohort sampled during active COVID-19. Sequences were obtained from peripheral blood. In nucleotides, the CDR3 is TGTGCCAGCGCTCGGGGACAGGGGGGCAATCAGCCCCAGCATTTT. As protein: CASARGQGGNQPQHF.